Listed below are T cell receptor beta chains from one sample, sequenced in a study of shared clonotypes between healthy human individuals. Method: immunoSEQ multiplex PCR; TCRdb's copy keeps in-frame clones and lacks some. The table records around 690,000 clones, 80% to 95% of them present only once. The sequenced material came from memory CD8+ T cells from PBMCs. The receptors come from a man aged 18 to 29 in good health. Some clones in this sample may be carry-over from other donors' samples. The CDR3 runs from the conserved cysteine through the conserved F or W. Each record gives: V gene, clone size, CDR3 length, CDR3 protein. Size is stated for part of the rows, as once, few or many counts, or as a class when the clone is expanded.

TRBV9 . 14 CASSVEGRRETQYF
TRBV7-3 . 15 CASSLRSGGRFEQFF
TRBV11-2 few 12 CASSLSMWEQYF
TRBV9 . 15 CASSLPLVGPYEQYF
TRBV27 . 15 CASKTQTGSTGELFF
TRBV6-1 medium-sized 12 CASSEGDYEQYF
TRBV27 . 13 CASSLSANNEQFF
TRBV4-3 . 14 CASSQDEATGELFF
TRBV6-4 . 18 CASSVLAGGPGSYNEQFF
TRBV5-4 . 15 CASSLKRETINEQFF
TRBV28 . 15 CASSFWGDGNQPQHF
TRBV5-5 . 14 CASSWTSGAYEQYF
TRBV27 . 16 CASSLSWREGSYEQYF
TRBV29-1 . 13 CSVEKSGPREQYF
TRBV7-6 . 13 CASSSKQVYGYTF
TRBV4-3 . 15 CASSQGLADYNEQFF
TRBV6-1 . 15 CASSGRETSTDTQYF
TRBV4-2 . 18 CASSYIAGTEGTGDIQYF
TRBV27 . 14 CASRKRDPGVEQFF
TRBV5-1 . 15 CASSLAAGMGNEQFF
TRBV25-1 once 15 CASSEFVRAQETQYF
TRBV4-3 . 15 CASSQDAGPYYGYTF
TRBV19 . 15 CASTRGTFGNQPQHF
TRBV25-1 once 12 CASSVTAGELFF
TRBV27 . 15 CASSAGTGSGNTIYF
TRBV5-1 once 16 CASSFEEQPNTGELFF
TRBV29-1 . 11 CSILGWDEQFF
TRBV27 . 14 CASSFSGISYEQYF
TRBV7-2 . 13 CASSTGLRETQYF
TRBV25-1 . 15 CASSREQGAQETQYF
TRBV6-1 . 19 CASSEWGQGTGSGANVLTF
TRBV19 . 18 CASSIEGRDLPPVNEQFF
TRBV27 . 15 CASRPITGTGKAQYF
TRBV6-1 . 15 CASSESLGETGELFF
TRBV27 . 13 CASSLYGAHEQYF
TRBV28 . 15 CASSSGLGYYNEQFF
TRBV28 . 19 CASRRSPPLSGSDTGELFF
TRBV27 . 14 CASSPEGSGQPQHF
TRBV13 once 13 CASSLERYNEQFF
TRBV9 . 19 CASSVAQGDSSSFLDTQYF
TRBV27 once 15 CASSLWAGGGYEQYF
TRBV19 . 14 CASSIRGAGTEAFF
TRBV19 . 14 CASALGGRTDTQYF
TRBV11-2 . 13 CASLGSGAYEQYF